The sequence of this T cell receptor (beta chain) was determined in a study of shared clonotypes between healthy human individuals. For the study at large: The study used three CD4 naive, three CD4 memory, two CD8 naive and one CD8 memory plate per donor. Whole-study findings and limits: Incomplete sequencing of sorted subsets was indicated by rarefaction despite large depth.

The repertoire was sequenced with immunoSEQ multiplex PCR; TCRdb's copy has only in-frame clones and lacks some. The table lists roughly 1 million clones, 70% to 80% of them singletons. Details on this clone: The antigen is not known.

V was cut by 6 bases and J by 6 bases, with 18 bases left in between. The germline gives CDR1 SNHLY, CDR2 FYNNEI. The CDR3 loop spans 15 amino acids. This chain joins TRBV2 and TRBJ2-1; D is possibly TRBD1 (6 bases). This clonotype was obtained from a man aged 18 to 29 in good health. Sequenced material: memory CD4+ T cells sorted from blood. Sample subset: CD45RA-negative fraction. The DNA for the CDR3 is TGTGCCAGCAGCGCTGGTCTCCGACAGGTCAATGAGCAGTTCTTC. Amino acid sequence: CASSAGLRQVNEQFF.